The present TCR beta chain was sequenced within a study of blood T cell repertoires in COVID-19. At the level of the study: PBMCs, B-cell-depleted T cells, or T cells were the source of the cDNA or gDNA that made up the material.

Per the authors' pipeline: Researchers report that nucleated cell counts were estimated from reference gene primer amplification. Sequencing used immunoSEQ multiplex PCR; TCRdb keeps in-frame clones, though not all of them. V, J and clone size are taken as reported in that table, and D and trimming were inferred from the DNA itself. The repertoire holds over 400,000 clones, with around 85% as singletons. Germline CDR1 reads LNHDA; CDR2 reads SQIVND (reference sequence). The CDR3 is 15 amino acids. The V segment lost 4 bases and the J segment 3 bases; nucleotides outside the gene matches: 6. The sequence derives from a human donor in a cohort sampled during active COVID-19. The rearrangement links TRBV19 to TRBJ1-5; the match to TRBD1 covers 7 bases. Sample: peripheral blood. The CDR3 sequence: CASSTRDSLNQPQHF. For the CDR3, the DNA is TGTGCCAGTAGTACGCGGGACAGCCTCAATCAGCCCCAGCATTTT.